Shown below are 29 T cell receptor beta chains from a single sample sequenced in a study of T cell repertoires in cytomegalovirus infection. TCRdb fed the reads into MiXCR, producing one record per CDR3 protein. The sample holds more than 350,000 distinct CDR3 sequences, approximately 30% seen once. Material: PBMCs. Receptor source: a human donor in good health (CMV status not recorded). Some clones in this sample may be carry-over from other donors' samples.

This clonotype was observed many times. This sequence joins TRBV19 and TRBJ1-1; D is undetermined. Trimming stripped 4 bases from V and 0 bases from J, with 15 bases between. The CDR3 totals 16 residues. The germline V gene encodes CDR1 LNHDA and CDR2 SQIVND (reference sequence). The CDR3 protein is CASSTVEATMNTEAFF. As DNA, the CDR3 is TGTGCCAGTAGTACGGTTGAGGCTACCATGAACACTGAAGCTTTCTTT.

Details on this clonotype: This may stem from a read error, because a much larger clone lies one nucleotide away. V gene TRBV7-3 combines with J gene TRBJ2-3; 8 bases match TRBD2. The germline gives CDR1 SGHTA, CDR2 FQGTGA. This CDR3 comprises 15 residues. The CDR3 region is CARSSTGGGTDTQYF. The CDR3 region has the DNA TGTGCCAGAAGCTCTACCGGGGGGGGCACAGATACGCAGTATTTT.

The gene calls are TRBV4-1 and TRBJ1-2; perhaps TRBD1 as D (5 bases). The germline V and J ends were trimmed by 1 base and 9 bases, with 15 bases remaining between them. The CDR3 extends over 14 amino acids. Germline CDR1 and CDR2: MGHRA and YSYEKL. The CDR3 region has the DNA TGCGCCAGCAGCCAAGGGGCCCAGGGTACGAGCTACACCTTC. Translating gives CASSQGAQGTSYTF.

The CDR3 loop reads CASSSWGDPQETQYF. CDR3 DNA: TGTGCCAGCAGCTCTTGGGGGGACCCTCAAGAGACCCAGTACTTC. This chain joins TRBV7-9 and TRBJ2-5, with D possibly being TRBD2 (6 bases). The CDR3 has 15 amino acids. Germline V CDR1 and CDR2: SEHNR, FQNEAQ (reference sequence). V lost 4 bases and J lost 2, with 14 bases in between.

In regard to this clonotype: A much larger clone is a single base away; this may be a read error. V and J are TRBV7-8 and TRBJ2-1; TRBD1 agrees at 9 bases. V trimming: 6 bases; J trimming: 10 bases; junction bases outside the gene matches: 22. This CDR3 has 18 amino acids. Germline CDR1 is SGHVS and CDR2 is FQNEAQ. The CDR3 protein is CASRYHRDREGGRKEQFF. CDR3 nucleotides: TGTGCCAGCAGATACCACCGGGACAGGGAGGGTGGTAGGAAGGAGCAGTTCTTC.

This clonotype appeared a single time. A much larger clone lies a single base off, so this may be a read error. The chain couples TRBV7-2 to TRBJ2-7, with D unresolved. Germline V gives CDR1 SGHTA, CDR2 FQGNSA. CDR3 length: 14 amino acids. Trimming left V 1 base short and J 9 bases short, with 16 bases between. For the CDR3, the DNA is TGTGCCAGCAGCTTAGGTGCCGGCTTGGACGTGCAGTACTTC. This translates into CASSLGAGLDVQYF.

The rearrangement links TRBV9 to TRBJ2-3; D is undetermined. The germline V gene encodes CDR1 SGDLS and CDR2 YYNGEE. CDR3 length: 17 residues. Trimming removed 0 bases at V and 4 bases at J, with 18 bases between. The CDR3 DNA reads TGTGCCAGCAGCGTAGCCGAATCGCGACCCCCAGCAGATACGCAGTATTTT. Translating it yields CASSVAESRPPADTQYF. Full variable domain (missing parts from reference TRBV9 and TRBJ2-3): DSGVTQTPKHLITATGQRVTLRCSPRSGDLSVYWYQQSLDQGLQFLIQYYNGEERAKGNILERFSAQQFPDLHSELNLSSLELGDSALYFCASSVAESRPPADTQYFGPGTRLTVL.

This clonotype was recorded a few times. The chain uses TRBV11-2 and TRBJ1-1; D is unclear. Germline assignment: CDR1 SGHAT and CDR2 FQNNGV. The CDR3 has 13 amino acids. V was trimmed by 1 base and J by 6 bases, leaving 9 bases between them. CDR3 region: CASSLVLVAEAFF. The CDR3 region has the DNA TGTGCCAGCAGCTTAGTTCTCGTAGCTGAAGCTTTCTTT.

The chain has TRBV11-2 and TRBJ1-2; 7 positions match TRBD1. With 3 bases clipped from V and 3 bases from J, the junction kept 7 bases outside the gene matches. CDR3 length equals 15 residues. Germline values: CDR1 SGHAT, CDR2 FQNNGV. Here the CDR3 reads CASSLAQGQDYGYTF. CDR3 bases: TGTGCCAGCAGCTTGGCACAGGGGCAGGACTATGGCTACACCTTC.

At least ten counts were recorded for this clonotype. The CDR3 bases are TGTGCCAGCAGCCCCCGGACTAAGGACGAGCAGTACTTC. It translates to CASSPRTKDEQYF. The rearrangement uses TRBV7-2 and TRBJ2-7; possibly TRBD2 for D (6 bases). Trimming shortened V by 5 bases and J by 5 bases, and 13 bases separated the two germline ends. Germline V lookup: CDR1 SGHTA, CDR2 FQGNSA. CDR3 length: 13 amino acids. Looking up the rest from reference TRBV7-2 and TRBJ2-7 gives the full variable domain: GAGVSQSPSNKVTEKGKDVELRCDPISGHTALYWYRQSLGQGLEFLIYFQGNSAPDKSGLPSDRFSAERTGGSVSTLTIQRTQQEDSAVYLCASSPRTKDEQYFGPGTRLTVT.

This clonotype was detected a few times. V usage is TRBV28 and J usage is TRBJ1-5; D not certain. The germline CDR1 and CDR2 sequences are MDHEN and SYDVKM. V was cut by 5 bases and J by 2 bases, with 19 bases left in between. This CDR3 contains 17 residues. CDR3 bases: TGTGCCAGCAGTCCTACAAAGGACGCGTTTCGCAATCAGCCCCAGCATTTT. This sequence encodes CASSPTKDAFRNQPQHF.

This clonotype was seen many times. This chain joins TRBV7-2 and TRBJ1-1; 9 bases agree with TRBD1. The germline V gene has CDR1 SGHTA and CDR2 FQGNSA. The CDR3 is 16 residues long. Trimming removed 7 bases from V and 5 bases from J; junction bases left unmatched: 14. CDR3 nucleotides: TGTGCCAGCACCCATCTGAACAGGGGGCTTGGGACTGAAGCTTTCTTT. As protein: CASTHLNRGLGTEAFF.

The J gene is TRBJ2-5, the V gene TRBV5-4, with 7 bases lining up with TRBD1. Germline V CDR1 and CDR2: SGHNT, YYREEE (reference sequence). V lost 0 bases and J lost 5; bases outside the gene matches: 7. The CDR3 consists of 15 residues. CDR3 in amino acids: CASSLAHRGRETQYF. In nucleotides, the CDR3 is TGTGCCAGCAGCTTGGCGCACAGGGGAAGGGAGACCCAGTACTTC.

This clonotype was seen only a few times. The V gene is TRBV5-6, the J gene TRBJ1-1; D remains ambiguous. The CDR3 spans 12 residues. V shed 2 bases and J shed 11 bases, with 13 bases lying between them. Germline assignment: CDR1 SGHDT and CDR2 YYEEEE. The CDR3 region has the DNA TGTGCCAGCAGCTTCGTTACTACTAAGGCTTTCTTT. Encoded protein: CASSFVTTKAFF. Supplemented by reference TRBV5-6 and TRBJ1-1, the full variable domain reads DAGVTQSPTHLIKTRGQQVTLRCSPKSGHDTVSWYQQALGQGPQFIFQYYEEEERQRGNFPDRFSGHQFPNYSSELNVNALLLGDSALYLCASSFVTTKAFFGQGTRLTVV.

On this clonotype itself: A much more abundant neighbour one base away suggests this may be a read error. The chain recombines TRBV11-2 with TRBJ1-1, with D perhaps TRBD1 (5 bases). The V end lost 4 bases, the J end lost 4 bases, and 16 bases lay between the germline ends. Germline CDR1 is SGHAT and CDR2 is FQNNGV. The CDR3 has 15 amino acids. CDR3 residues: CASSSYLTGCTEAFF. CDR3 DNA: TGTGCCAGCAGCTCATACCTTACAGGATGCACTGAAGCTTTCTTT.

The chain is built from TRBV29-1 and TRBJ2-7; weak D call: TRBD1 (6 bases). Germline V CDR1 and CDR2: SQVTM, ANQGSEA. V was cut by 5 bases and J by 2 bases, with 13 bases left in between. CDR3 length equals 13 residues. The CDR3 loop is CSVQSTGTYEQYF. The CDR3 DNA reads TGCAGCGTTCAGTCGACAGGTACCTACGAGCAGTACTTC.

The chain uses TRBV30 and TRBJ1-3; D remains ambiguous. The germline V and J ends were trimmed by 3 bases and 0 bases, with 9 bases remaining between them. Germline V gene sequence: CDR1 GTSNPN, CDR2 SVGIG (reference sequence). The CDR3 runs 14 residues. CDR3 loop: CAWSHQNSGNTIYF. In DNA, the CDR3 is TGTGCCTGGAGCCACCAGAACTCTGGAAACACCATATATTTT.

The genes are TRBV12-3 or TRBV12-4 and TRBJ1-3, with 7 positions matching TRBD1. With V trimmed by 6 bases and J by 4 bases, 6 bases remained unmatched. The CDR3 contains 14 residues. The CDR3 DNA is TGTGCCAGCAGGTCTGGGACAGAAGGAAACACCATATATTTT. This translates into CASRSGTEGNTIYF.

In the case of this clonotype: This sequence may be a read error, since a much larger clone differs from it by one base. The CDR3 region has the DNA TGTGCCAGCAGTAAGGACAAGGGGGGACGGAACACCGGGGAGCTGTTTTTT. Translation: CASSKDKGGRNTGELFF. The chain employs TRBV12-3 or TRBV12-4 and TRBJ2-2, with D possibly called TRBD1 or TRBD2 (6 bases each). The CDR3 runs 17 residues. The germline V and J ends were trimmed by 5 bases and 1 base, with 17 bases remaining between them.

This clonotype was found a few times. The chain joins TRBV2 to TRBJ2-7, with D possibly matching TRBD2 (5 bases). This CDR3 spans 14 amino acids. The germline gives CDR1 SNHLY, CDR2 FYNNEI. Trimming removed 7 bases from V and 0 bases from J, with 13 bases in between. The CDR3 protein is CASKDFISSYEQYF. In DNA, the CDR3 is TGTGCCAGCAAGGACTTCATCAGCTCCTACGAGCAGTACTTC.

This clonotype was counted a few times. The genes are TRBV6-2 or TRBV6-3 and TRBJ1-5, with 9 bases lining up with TRBD1. Germline trimming cut 5 bases from V and 7 bases from J; bases unmatched to any gene: 9. CDR3 length: 15 amino acids. Germline V CDR1 and CDR2: MNHEY, SVGEGT. The CDR3 region is CASSQWTGEEQPQHF. The CDR3 DNA reads as TGTGCCAGCAGTCAATGGACAGGGGAAGAGCAGCCCCAGCATTTT.

This chain joins TRBV6-2 or TRBV6-3 and TRBJ1-6; 11 nucleotides align to TRBD1. The CDR3 covers 14 residues. The J segment lost 8 bases and the V segment lost 8 bases, leaving 5 bases of the junction unmatched. Germline V gene sequence: CDR1 MNHEY, CDR2 SVGEGT. CDR3 amino acids: CASVGQGAYSPLHF. The CDR3 DNA follows: TGTGCCAGCGTAGGACAGGGGGCTTATTCACCCCTCCACTTT.

The gene calls are TRBV6-2 or TRBV6-3 and TRBJ2-3; D ambiguous. Germline V CDR1 and CDR2: MNHEY, SVGEGT. V lost 5 bases and J 0 bases, leaving 12 bases between the germline ends. This CDR3 contains 15 residues. CDR3 sequence reads: CASSTTPDSTDTQYF. The DNA of the CDR3 is TGTGCCAGCAGTACAACCCCAGACAGCACAGATACGCAGTATTTT.

This clonotype was seen at least ten times. The genes are TRBV12-3 or TRBV12-4 and TRBJ1-4, with 7 bases that match TRBD1. The length of the CDR3 is 14 residues. V shed 6 bases and J 4 bases; nucleotides not matched to a gene: 5. The CDR3: CASSLGGYNEKLFF. In DNA, the CDR3 is TGTGCCAGCAGCCTAGGGGGCTATAATGAAAAACTGTTTTTT.

J is TRBJ2-1 and V is TRBV20-1; TRBD2 matches at 11 bases. V was clipped by 1 base and J by 9 bases; unmatched bases: 5. The germline V gene encodes CDR1 DFQATT and CDR2 SNEGSKA (reference sequence). This CDR3 has 14 amino acids. The CDR3, as DNA: TGCAGTGCTAGAGGGATAGCGGGGGGGGTTGAGCAGTTCTTC. Translation gives CSARGIAGGVEQFF.

Details on this clonotype: This may be a read error: a much more frequent sequence differs by one nucleotide. This sequence joins TRBV7-2 and TRBJ2-7; TRBD1 agrees at 7 bases. Trimming cost V 5 bases and J 3 bases; bases outside gene matches: 10. The CDR3 is 15 amino acids. Germline CDR1 and CDR2: SGHTA and FQGNSA. CDR3 amino acids: CASSATGTAHYEQYF. In DNA, the CDR3 is TGTGCCAGCAGCGCAACCGGGACAGCGCACTACGAGCAGTACTTC.

The V and J genes are TRBV7-2 and TRBJ2-2; a weak D match, TRBD1 (6 bases). CDR3 size: 16 residues. Trimming removed 3 bases from V and 7 bases from J, with 18 bases in between. CDR1 SGHTA and CDR2 FQGNSA come from the germline V gene. The CDR3, as DNA: TGTGCCAGCAGCTTCGCGATAACAGGGAAGCACGGGGAGCTGTTTTTT. It translates to CASSFAITGKHGELFF.

This clonotype has more than one count but fewer than ten. DNA for the CDR3: TGTGCCAGTAGTATAAAGGCCGGGCACTCAAAACCCCAGCATTTT. It translates to CASSIKAGHSKPQHF. The chain links TRBV19 to TRBJ1-5; unclear D gene. This CDR3 contains 15 residues. Deletions cut 2 bases from V and 10 bases from J, with 18 bases between. CDR1 LNHDA and CDR2 SQIVND come from the germline V gene (reference sequence).

This clonotype was counted between two and nine times. The chain combines TRBV5-1 with TRBJ2-7; D call uncertain. Trimming pared 0 bases from V and 0 bases from J, leaving 7 bases between. The CDR3 extends over 14 amino acids. Looked up from germline, CDR1 is SGHRS and CDR2 is YFSETQ. The CDR3 nucleotides read TGCGCCAGCAGCTTGGACAGCATCTCCTACGAGCAGTACTTC. It translates to CASSLDSISYEQYF.